This T cell receptor (beta chain) derives from a study of shared clonotypes between healthy human individuals. The wider study: Three CD4 naive, three CD4 memory, two CD8 naive and one CD8 memory plate were used per donor. Study findings and constraints: Non-shared clonotypes showed lower generation probabilities than clonotypes common to all four donors. In a handful of donors, about 5% of naive CD4 clonotypes appeared in common. Naive subsets generally exceeded memory subsets in estimated richness.

The CDR3 length is 16 residues. Per the germline V gene, CDR1 is SGHAT and CDR2 is FQNNGV. Repertoires were generated with immunoSEQ multiplex PCR, while TCRdb's copy carries only in-frame clones and drops some. Found here are some 2.1 million clones, 95% of them singletons; the top ten hold 0.13%. Notes on this clone: The antigen is undetermined. Germline and junction disagree at one end, which may indicate a read error.

The clonotype was recovered from a young man in good health. Sequences were obtained from naive CD4+ T cells sorted from blood. Noted subset: CD45RA+ positively selected. The chain uses TRBV11-2 and TRBJ2-5; the match to TRBD2 covers 15 bases. CDR3 bases: TGTGCCAGCAGCTGGACTAGCGGGGGGGCCCAAGATACCCAGTACTTC. Its protein is CASSWTSGGAQDTQYF.